This T cell receptor (beta chain) comes out of a study of T-cell memory formation after mild COVID-19. In the study overall: Clusters were largely donor specific. Regarding the study as a whole: CD4+ contracting clones were found mainly in CM and EM, and CD8+ ones in EMRA. There was a balanced CD4/CD8 profile in clones contracting day 15 to 85, and later expanders leaned CD4+.

The CDR3 extends over 18 amino acids. CDR1 LGHNA and CDR2 YNFKEQ come from the germline V gene. Germline trimming cut 3 bases from V and 7 bases from J; bases unmatched to any gene: 16. This clonotype was seen only a few times. Its target is unknown. TCRdb passed the 5' RACE reads through MiXCR, listing each CDR3 protein once. Of 400,000 to 500,000 distinct CDR3 sequences in the sample, 15% to 20% were seen once. This clonotype originated in an adult woman who had mild COVID-19 (a few samples of this study predate the infection). Cell type and time point are not known. J is TRBJ2-7 and V is TRBV4-2, with TRBD1 matching 12 bases. The specimen was PBMCs or a T cell subset sorted from them (not recorded which). CDR3 amino acids: CASSHTIPGTGGRQEQYF. The CDR3 DNA follows: TGTGCCAGCAGCCATACTATCCCCGGGACAGGGGGCCGGCAGGAGCAGTACTTC.